One sample yielded the 20 T cell receptor beta chains listed below, sequenced in a study of identical twins. TCRdb fed the 5' RACE reads into MiXCR, producing one record per CDR3 protein. This sample has around 340,000 distinct CDR3 sequences, with roughly 12% found just once. The sample was also linked to a second study, of yellow fever vaccine responses in identical twins.

Sequencing used CD8+ T cells sorted from blood. The receptors shown here come from a woman between 18 and 29 years old in good health.

Worth noting for this clonotype: Possible read error: a much larger clone is one base away. The chain's CDR3 is CSSTRRQGADYEQYV. The CDR3, as DNA: TGTTCCAGCACCCGTAGACAGGGGGCTGACTACGAGCAGTACGTC. This chain links TRBV28 with TRBJ2-7; 10 nucleotides align to TRBD1. CDR1 is MDHEN and CDR2 is SYDVKM in the germline V gene. The CDR3 is 15 amino acids.

This sequence joins TRBV27 and TRBJ1-6; D is unclear. Trimming cost V 4 bases and J 7 bases, with 11 bases left between them. The length of the CDR3 is 14 residues. In germline, CDR1 is MNHEY, CDR2 SMNVEV (reference sequence). The CDR3 reads CASSSPRANSPLHF. In DNA, the CDR3 is TGTGCCAGCAGTTCCCCAAGGGCGAATTCACCCCTCCACTTT.

This clonotype has only a few counts. This chain joins TRBV5-1 and TRBJ2-7; D assignment may be TRBD1 or TRBD2 (5 bases each). V was trimmed by 3 bases and J by 2 bases, leaving 21 bases between them. There are 17 residues in the CDR3. Germline CDR1 is SGHRS and CDR2 is YFSETQ. The CDR3 sequence: CASSSHPGRAQAYEQYF. The DNA of the CDR3 is TGCGCCAGCAGCTCCCACCCAGGGCGGGCGCAAGCCTACGAGCAGTACTTC.

This sequence joins TRBV19 and TRBJ2-1; 10 bases agree with TRBD1. With V trimmed by 6 bases and J by 9 bases, 5 bases remained unmatched. There are 13 residues in the CDR3. Germline-derived CDR1 and CDR2 are LNHDA and SQIVND (reference sequence). CDR3 region: CASSQTGGIEQFF. The CDR3 DNA reads as TGTGCCAGTAGCCAGACAGGGGGCATTGAGCAGTTCTTC.

This clonotype showed up just a few times. The V call is TRBV3-1, the J call TRBJ1-1, with TRBD1 matching 9 bases. J was trimmed by 5 bases and V by 1 base; bases with no gene match: 8. CDR3 length equals 16 residues. Germline loops: CDR1 LGHDT, CDR2 YNNKEL (reference sequence). In nucleotides, the CDR3 is TGTGCCAGCAGCCAAGCTCCTGGACAGGGGCGGACTGAAGCTTTCTTT. Its translation is CASSQAPGQGRTEAFF.

This clonotype turned up a few times. The chain joins TRBV2 to TRBJ2-1; D possibly corresponds to TRBD1 (5 bases). Trimming left V 3 bases short and J 1 base short, with 7 bases between. Germline CDR1 is SNHLY and CDR2 is FYNNEI. The CDR3 is 14 residues long. CDR3 DNA: TGTGCCAGCAGTGAGCGACAGTCCTACAATGAGCAGTTCTTC. This codes for CASSERQSYNEQFF.

This clonotype has just a few counts. This chain joins TRBV6-1 and TRBJ2-2, with D perhaps TRBD2 (5 bases). V was cut by 0 bases and J by 7 bases, with 9 bases left in between. CDR1 is MNHNS and CDR2 is SASEGT in the germline V gene. There are 14 residues in the CDR3. CDR3 in amino acids: CASSEASRGGELFF. For the CDR3, the DNA is TGTGCCAGCAGTGAAGCTTCTCGGGGCGGGGAGCTGTTTTTT.

CDR3 loop: CASSPHYADVGYEQYF. The CDR3 nucleotides are TGTGCCAGCAGCCCCCATTACGCGGATGTAGGCTACGAGCAGTACTTC. This chain joins TRBV11-3 and TRBJ2-7; D is unclear. The CDR3 length is 16 residues. Trimming left V 5 bases short and J 3 bases short, with 20 bases between. Germline lookup yields CDR1 SGHNT and CDR2 YENEEA.

The chain has TRBV7-9 and TRBJ2-3; D is perhaps TRBD1 (6 bases). Germline lookup yields CDR1 SEHNR and CDR2 FQNEAQ (reference sequence). This CDR3 spans 13 amino acids. The ends were cut back, 11 bases at V and 2 bases at J, with 14 bases in the middle. In DNA, the CDR3 is TGTGCCGCTCTGTCAGGGGACACAGATACGCAGTATTTT. This codes for CAALSGDTDTQYF.

This clonotype was seen more than once but under ten times. The rearrangement joins TRBV10-1 to TRBJ2-5; D unclear. In germline, CDR1 is WNHNN, CDR2 SYGVQD (reference sequence). Trimming shortened V by 4 bases and J by 4 bases, and 10 bases separated the two germline ends. This CDR3 has 13 residues. The CDR3 is CASSGLVGETQYF. Written as DNA, the CDR3 is TGCGCCAGCAGTGGCCTTGTGGGAGAGACCCAGTACTTC.

The genes are TRBV9 and TRBJ2-3; 10 positions agree with TRBD2. The CDR3 sequence is 16 residues long. The V gene's germline CDR1 is SGDLS and CDR2 YYNGEE. V dropped 2 bases and J dropped 1; count of bases not matched to a gene: 4. Written as DNA, the CDR3 is TGTGCCAGCAGCGTCATAGCGGGAGGCGGCACAGATACGCAGTATTTT. Its translation: CASSVIAGGGTDTQYF.

In this sample, this clonotype turned up a few times. The chain is built from TRBV4-1 and TRBJ1-2; D uncertain. The germline CDR1 and CDR2 sequences are MGHRA and YSYEKL. Trimming removed 3 bases at V and 3 bases at J, with 5 bases between. The CDR3 loop spans 12 amino acids. DNA for the CDR3: TGCGCCAGCAGCCAGGGGTACTATGGCTACACCTTC. This translates into CASSQGYYGYTF.

The chain employs TRBV14 and TRBJ1-6, with 7 bases matching TRBD1. CDR3 length: 16 residues. The germline V gene has CDR1 SGHDN and CDR2 FVKESK. J was trimmed by 2 bases and V by 6 bases; bases with no gene match: 7. The CDR3 reads CASRGEGTAYNSPLHF. The CDR3 region has the DNA TGTGCCAGCAGGGGAGAAGGGACAGCCTATAATTCACCCCTCCACTTT.

The chain carries TRBV29-1 and TRBJ2-7; 9 bases align to TRBD1. The CDR3 is 17 residues long. The V gene end was trimmed by 1 base and the J gene end by 2 bases; junction bases not matched to a gene: 12. CDR1 is SQVTM, CDR2 ANQGSEA, per germline. CDR3 residues: CSVEVPPDRGYTYEQYF. The CDR3 DNA sequence: TGCAGCGTTGAAGTTCCCCCGGACAGGGGTTATACCTACGAGCAGTACTTC.

The chain uses TRBV6-1 and TRBJ2-3; the D gene is possibly TRBD1 (5 bases). V lost 2 bases to trimming and J lost 0 bases, with 9 bases between them. The length of the CDR3 is 15 residues. Germline values: CDR1 MNHNS, CDR2 SASEGT. As DNA, the CDR3 is TGTGCCAGCAGTGAACGACAGTATAGCACAGATACGCAGTATTTT. It codes for CASSERQYSTDTQYF.

The chain recombines TRBV2 with TRBJ2-7; a possible D gene is TRBD2 (5 bases). The CDR3 sequence is 12 residues long. Germline loops: CDR1 SNHLY, CDR2 FYNNEI. V was pared by 7 bases and J by 2 bases, with 9 bases between. CDR3 sequence: CASKDSAYEQYF. CDR3 DNA: TGTGCCAGCAAGGACTCGGCCTACGAGCAGTACTTC.

The V call is TRBV7-9, the J call TRBJ2-2, with D maybe TRBD1 (5 bases). The CDR3 runs 14 residues. The V gene's germline CDR1 is SEHNR and CDR2 FQNEAQ (reference sequence). V was trimmed by 5 bases and J by 7 bases, leaving 14 bases between them. The CDR3, as DNA: TGTGCCAGCAGCAGTCAGGGTTCGGGCGGGGAGCTGTTTTTT. It codes for CASSSQGSGGELFF.

The chain is built from TRBV2 and TRBJ2-3, with no clear D. V was cut by 0 bases and J by 0 bases, with 4 bases left in between. Germline V gene lookup returns CDR1 SNHLY and CDR2 FYNNEI. The CDR3 has 14 amino acids. The DNA of the CDR3 is TGTGCCAGCAGTGAAGCGGTCAGCACAGATACGCAGTATTTT. This codes for CASSEAVSTDTQYF.

The table lists this clonotype with many counts. CDR3 amino acids: CASSPGGLSYNEQFF. In nucleotides, the CDR3 is TGTGCCAGCAGCCCGGGGGGCCTATCCTACAATGAGCAGTTCTTC. This chain joins TRBV6-2 or TRBV6-3 and TRBJ2-1; TRBD2 might be the D (7 bases). V was shortened by 6 bases and J by 1 base, with 13 bases between the two germline ends. Germline CDR1 reads MNHEY; CDR2 reads SVGEGT. The CDR3 extends over 15 amino acids.

This clonotype appeared many times. This chain uses TRBV6-5 with TRBJ2-3; D is unclear. The CDR3 contains 12 residues. In germline, CDR1 is MNHEY, CDR2 SVGAGI. Trimming removed 0 bases from V and 6 bases from J, with 4 bases in between. The CDR3 sequence is CASSYSGDTQYF. The CDR3 DNA is TGTGCCAGCAGTTACTCGGGTGATACGCAGTATTTT.